These T cell receptor beta chains were read from a single sample in a study of T cells in Graves' hyperthyroidism and ophthalmopathy. TCRdb used MiXCR to reprocess the multiplex PCR reads, holding one entry per CDR3 protein. The sample holds 300,000 to 450,000 distinct CDR3 sequences, about a sixth seen once. The specimen was blood. The receptor set was obtained from a woman aged 25-40 years with Graves' hyperthyroidism that later progressed to Graves' ophthalmopathy. The CDR3 runs from the conserved cysteine through the conserved F or W. Each record gives: D gene, V gene, clone size, J gene, CDR3 protein, CDR3 DNA. The D gene is left open where the match is weak. Only some rows state a clone size, as once, few, many or a class for expanded clones.

D: .
V: TRBV2
size: few
J: TRBJ2-7
CDR3: CASSEGSNEQYF
DNA: TGTGCCAGCAGTGAGGGGAGCAACGAGCAGTACTTC

D: TRBD1
V: TRBV27
size: many
J: TRBJ2-1
CDR3: CASSFGWAGGSRNEQFF
DNA: TGTGCCAGCAGTTTTGGTTGGGCAGGGGGTTCTCGCAATGAGCAGTTCTTC

D: TRBD2
V: TRBV27
size: many
J: TRBJ2-5
CDR3: CASSLDGRAVETQYF
DNA: TGTGCCAGCAGTTTAGACGGGAGGGCCGTGGAGACCCAGTACTTC

D: .
V: TRBV20-1
size: .
J: TRBJ1-2
CDR3: CSARNPVGGYTF
DNA: TGCAGTGCTAGAAACCCCGTGGGAGGCTACACCTTC

D: .
V: TRBV29-1
size: many
J: TRBJ2-3
CDR3: CSVENPGLHTQYF
DNA: TGCAGCGTTGAAAATCCCGGGTTGCACACGCAGTATTTT

D: .
V: TRBV15
size: many
J: TRBJ2-1
CDR3: CATSRGGSSESIIINEQFF
DNA: TGTGCCACCAGCAGAGGGGGGTCATCCGAGTCTATCATCATCAATGAGCAGTTCTTC

D: .
V: TRBV5-1
size: .
J: TRBJ2-3
CDR3: CVSSLPIPDTQYF
DNA: TGCGTCAGCAGCTTGCCCATCCCAGATACGCAGTATTTT

D: .
V: TRBV27
size: once
J: TRBJ1-5
CDR3: CASRPWGGNQPQHF
DNA: TGTGCCAGCAGACCTTGGGGGGGCAATCAGCCCCAGCATTTT

D: .
V: TRBV24-1
size: many
J: TRBJ2-7
CDR3: CATSDAGSYEQYF
DNA: TGTGCCACCAGTGATGCCGGCTCCTACGAGCAGTACTTC

D: TRBD2
V: TRBV19
size: few
J: TRBJ2-3
CDR3: CASVPSGGSDTQYF
DNA: TGTGCCTCCGTACCTAGCGGGGGCTCAGATACGCAGTATTTT

D: .
V: TRBV20-1
size: many
J: TRBJ1-6
CDR3: CLARGLQSPLHF
DNA: TGCCTCGCTCGGGGGCTCCAGTCACCCCTCCACTTT

D: .
V: TRBV29-1
size: few
J: TRBJ2-2
CDR3: CSVEASDRPTGELFF
DNA: TGCAGCGTTGAGGCGTCCGACAGACCCACCGGGGAGCTGTTTTTT

D: .
V: TRBV5-1
size: few
J: TRBJ2-7
CDR3: CASSLVPGGGDWYEQYF
DNA: TGCGCCAGCAGCTTGGTCCCGGGCGGGGGCGATTGGTACGAGCAGTACTTC

D: .
V: TRBV5-1
size: few
J: TRBJ2-1
CDR3: CASSLTPTYSYNEQFF
DNA: TGCGCCAGCAGCTTGACTCCAACGTATTCCTACAATGAGCAGTTCTTC

D: TRBD2
V: TRBV7-9
size: many
J: TRBJ2-1
CDR3: CATQSSGRFGNEQFF
DNA: TGTGCCACCCAGTCCAGCGGGAGGTTTGGGAATGAGCAGTTCTTC

D: TRBD2
V: TRBV18
size: many
J: TRBJ2-7
CDR3: CASSPTSDRYEQYF
DNA: TGTGCCAGCTCACCGACTAGCGACCGCTACGAGCAGTACTTC

D: .
V: TRBV29-1
size: .
J: TRBJ1-4
CDR3: CSVGDNGFF
DNA: TGCAGCGTTGGGGACAACGGGTTTTTT

D: TRBD2
V: TRBV11-2
size: many
J: TRBJ2-7
CDR3: CASSSRLAGRFYEQYF
DNA: TGTGCCAGCAGCTCACGACTAGCGGGAAGGTTCTACGAGCAGTACTTC

D: TRBD2
V: TRBV7-9
size: few
J: TRBJ2-1
CDR3: CASKTPGLAGDEQFF
DNA: TGTGCCAGCAAGACACCGGGACTAGCGGGAGATGAGCAGTTCTTC

D: .
V: TRBV12-3/TRBV12-4
size: many
J: TRBJ1-1
CDR3: CASSFGKGNTEAFF
DNA: TGTGCCAGCAGTTTTGGAAAGGGGAACACTGAAGCTTTCTTT

D: .
V: TRBV5-1
size: many
J: TRBJ2-2
CDR3: CASTVRATTGELFF
DNA: TGCGCCAGCACAGTTCGAGCCACCACCGGGGAGCTGTTTTTT

D: TRBD2
V: TRBV2
size: many
J: TRBJ2-5
CDR3: CASRGTSGGDAQYF
DNA: TGTGCCAGCAGAGGGACTAGCGGGGGTGACGCCCAGTACTTC

D: .
V: TRBV10-3
size: many
J: TRBJ1-3
CDR3: CAPREGLSGNTIYF
DNA: TGTGCCCCACGGGAGGGGCTCTCTGGAAACACCATATATTTT